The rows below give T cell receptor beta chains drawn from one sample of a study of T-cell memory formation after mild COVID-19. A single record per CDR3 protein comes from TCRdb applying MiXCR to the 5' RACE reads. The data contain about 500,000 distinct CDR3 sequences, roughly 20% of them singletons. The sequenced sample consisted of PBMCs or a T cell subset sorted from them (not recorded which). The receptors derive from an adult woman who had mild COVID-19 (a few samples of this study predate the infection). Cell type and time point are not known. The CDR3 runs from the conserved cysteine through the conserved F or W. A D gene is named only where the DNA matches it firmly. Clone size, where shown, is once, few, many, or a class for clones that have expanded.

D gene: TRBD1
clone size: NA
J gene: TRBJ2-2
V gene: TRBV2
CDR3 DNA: TGTGCCAGCAGTAAAGCAGGGGGCGGGAACACCGGGGAGCTGTTTTTT
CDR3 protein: CASSKAGGGNTGELFF

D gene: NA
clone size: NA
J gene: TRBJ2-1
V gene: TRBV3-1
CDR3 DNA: TGTGCCAGCAGCCAAGATCAGGGACTCCCGTACAATGAGCAGTTCTTC
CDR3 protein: CASSQDQGLPYNEQFF

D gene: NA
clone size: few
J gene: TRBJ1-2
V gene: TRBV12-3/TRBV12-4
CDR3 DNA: TGTGCCAGCAGTTTAGGGGGCCTCGCTAACTATGGCTACACCTTC
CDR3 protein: CASSLGGLANYGYTF

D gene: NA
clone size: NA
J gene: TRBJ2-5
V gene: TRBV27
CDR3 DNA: TGTGCCAGCAGTTTAATCAGGCAAGAGACCCAGTACTTC
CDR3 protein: CASSLIRQETQYF

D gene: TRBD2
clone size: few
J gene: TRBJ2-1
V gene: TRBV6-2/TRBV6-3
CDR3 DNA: TGTGCCAGCAGACCTATCGGGACTAGCGGGGGCAATGAGCAGTTCTTC
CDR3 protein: CASRPIGTSGGNEQFF

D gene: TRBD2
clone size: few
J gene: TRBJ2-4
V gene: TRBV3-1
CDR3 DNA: TGTGCCAGCAGCATCGGACTAGCGGCTTTAGCCAAAAACATTCAGTACTTC
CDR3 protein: CASSIGLAALAKNIQYF

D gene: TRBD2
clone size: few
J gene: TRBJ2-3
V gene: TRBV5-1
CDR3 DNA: TGCGCCAGCAGCTTCCCTGCGGGGGGGAACACAGATACGCAGTATTTT
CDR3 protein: CASSFPAGGNTDTQYF

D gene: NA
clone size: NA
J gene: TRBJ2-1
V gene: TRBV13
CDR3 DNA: TGTGCCAGCAGCTTGCAGGTGTACAATGAGCAGTTCTTC
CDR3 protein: CASSLQVYNEQFF

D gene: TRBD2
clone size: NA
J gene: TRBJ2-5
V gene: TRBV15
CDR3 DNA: TGTGCCACCAGACCTAGCGGGGGGGCAGGAGAGACCCAGTACTTC
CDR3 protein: CATRPSGGAGETQYF

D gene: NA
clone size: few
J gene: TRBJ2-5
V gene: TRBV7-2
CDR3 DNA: TGTGCCAGCAGCTTAGCGTCTATATGGGGAAAGACCCAGTACTTC
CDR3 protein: CASSLASIWGKTQYF

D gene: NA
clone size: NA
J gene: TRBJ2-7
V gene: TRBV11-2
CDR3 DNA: TGTGCCAGCAGCCCCACGGGCGCCAGTACCTACGAGCAGTACTTC
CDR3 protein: CASSPTGASTYEQYF

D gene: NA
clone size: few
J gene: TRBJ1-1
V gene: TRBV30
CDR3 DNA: TGTGCCTGGAGAAGGCTCGATACGAACACTGAAGCTTTCTTT
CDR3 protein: CAWRRLDTNTEAFF

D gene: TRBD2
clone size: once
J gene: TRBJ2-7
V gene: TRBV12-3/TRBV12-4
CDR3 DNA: TGTGCCAGCAGCCCCCAGACGGGAGGTACCTACGAGCAGTACTTC
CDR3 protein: CASSPQTGGTYEQYF

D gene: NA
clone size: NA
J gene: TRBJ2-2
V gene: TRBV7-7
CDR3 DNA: TGTGCCAGCAGCCTAACCCAGGGCGGGGAGCTGTTTTTT
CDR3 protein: CASSLTQGGELFF

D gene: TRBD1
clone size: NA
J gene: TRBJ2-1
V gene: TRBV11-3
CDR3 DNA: TGTGCCAGCAGCACCGGGACAGGGGTCAATGAGCAGTTCTTC
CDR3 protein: CASSTGTGVNEQFF

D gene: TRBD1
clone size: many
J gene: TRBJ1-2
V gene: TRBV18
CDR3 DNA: TGTGCCAGCCTACGGACAGGGGGTGGCTACACCTTC
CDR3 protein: CASLRTGGGYTF

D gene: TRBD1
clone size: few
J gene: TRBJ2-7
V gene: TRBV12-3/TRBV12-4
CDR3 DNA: TGTGCCAGCTCGGGCCGGACAGGGAGCTCCTACGAGCAGTACTTC
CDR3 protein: CASSGRTGSSYEQYF

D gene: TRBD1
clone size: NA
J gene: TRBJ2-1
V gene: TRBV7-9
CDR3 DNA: TGTGCCAGCAGCTTAGCCCGGGGTACCAGGGGGCAAGGGAATGAGCAGTTCTTC
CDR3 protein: CASSLARGTRGQGNEQFF

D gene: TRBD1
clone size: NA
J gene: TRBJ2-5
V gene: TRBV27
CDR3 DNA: TGTGCCAGCAGCCTTACAGGGGGCCGCCAAGAGACCCAGTACTTC
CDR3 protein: CASSLTGGRQETQYF

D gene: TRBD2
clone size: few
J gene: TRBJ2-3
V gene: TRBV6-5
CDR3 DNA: TGTGCCAGCAGTTACGAGGGACTAGCGGGAGTAGATACGCAGTATTTT
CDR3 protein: CASSYEGLAGVDTQYF

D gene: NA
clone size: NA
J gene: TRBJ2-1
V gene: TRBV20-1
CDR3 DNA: TGCAGTGCAGAAGGGCTGTCCTACAATGAGCAGTTCTTC
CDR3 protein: CSAEGLSYNEQFF

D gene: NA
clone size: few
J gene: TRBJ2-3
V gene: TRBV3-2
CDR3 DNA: TGTGCCAGCAGCCGTAAGGGGGGCACAGATACGCAGTATTTT
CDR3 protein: CASSRKGGTDTQYF

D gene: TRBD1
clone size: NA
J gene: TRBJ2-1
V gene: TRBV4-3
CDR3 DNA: TGCGCCAGCAGCCAAGATTTTGGACAGGGGGCTAATGAGCAGTTCTTC
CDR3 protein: CASSQDFGQGANEQFF

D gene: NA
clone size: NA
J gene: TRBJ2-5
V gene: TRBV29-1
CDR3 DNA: TGCAGCGCCTCCGGGGGCGAGACCCAGTACTTC
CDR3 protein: CSASGGETQYF

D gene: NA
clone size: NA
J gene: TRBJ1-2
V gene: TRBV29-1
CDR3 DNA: TGCAGCGTTGTAGGTTATCTTAACTATGGCTACACCTTC
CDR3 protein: CSVVGYLNYGYTF

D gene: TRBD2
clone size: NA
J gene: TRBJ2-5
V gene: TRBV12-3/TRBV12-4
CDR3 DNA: TGTGCCAGCAGTCCTAGCGGCCCCAGAGAGACCCAGTACTTC
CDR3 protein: CASSPSGPRETQYF

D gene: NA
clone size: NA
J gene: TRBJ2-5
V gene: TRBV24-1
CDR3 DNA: TGTGCCACCAGTGATTCGGTCGCAGGGGCAAAACAAGAGACCCAGTACTTC
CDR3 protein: CATSDSVAGAKQETQYF

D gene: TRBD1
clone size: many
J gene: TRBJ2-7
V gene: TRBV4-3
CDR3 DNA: TGCGCCAGCAGCCAAGTTGGGGACAGCTCCTACGAGCAGTACTTC
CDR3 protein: CASSQVGDSSYEQYF

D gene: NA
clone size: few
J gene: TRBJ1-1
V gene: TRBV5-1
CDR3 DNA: TGCGCCAGCAGCAAGGAGGATTTTGGTACTGAAGCTTTCTTT
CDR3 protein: CASSKEDFGTEAFF

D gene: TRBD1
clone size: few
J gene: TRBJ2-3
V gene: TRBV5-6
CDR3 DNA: TGTGCCAGCAGCGATTCTACCACAGGGGCTGGAGCAGATACGCAGTATTTT
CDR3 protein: CASSDSTTGAGADTQYF

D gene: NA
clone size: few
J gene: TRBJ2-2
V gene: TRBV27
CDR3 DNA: TGTGCCAGCAGTCCCCGGGACCACTGGTGGGAGCTGTTTTTT
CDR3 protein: CASSPRDHWWELFF

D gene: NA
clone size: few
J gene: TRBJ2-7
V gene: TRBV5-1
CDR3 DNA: TGCGCCAGCAGCTTGGCCGAGGGTCTCGAGCAGTACTTC
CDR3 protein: CASSLAEGLEQYF

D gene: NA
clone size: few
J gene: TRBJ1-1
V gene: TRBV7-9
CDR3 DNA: TGTGCCAGCAGTTCGACAGATGAAGCTTTCTTT
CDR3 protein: CASSSTDEAFF

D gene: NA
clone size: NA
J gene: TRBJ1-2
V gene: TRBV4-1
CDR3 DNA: TGCGCCAGCAGCCGGGATTCCGTTTGGTATGGCTACACCTTC
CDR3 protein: CASSRDSVWYGYTF

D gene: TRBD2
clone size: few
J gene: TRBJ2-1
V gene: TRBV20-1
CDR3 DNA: TGCAGTGCTAGGACTCCTAGCGGGTTCTACAATGAGCAGTTCTTC
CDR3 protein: CSARTPSGFYNEQFF

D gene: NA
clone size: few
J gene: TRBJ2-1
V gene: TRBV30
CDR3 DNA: TGTGCCTGGAGTGTTGGGATGAGCTCCTACAATGAGCAGTTCTTC
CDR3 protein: CAWSVGMSSYNEQFF

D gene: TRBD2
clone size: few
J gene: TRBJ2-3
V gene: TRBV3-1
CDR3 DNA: TGTGCCAGCAGCCGGGGACTAGCGTCGGATACGCAGTATTTT
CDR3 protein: CASSRGLASDTQYF

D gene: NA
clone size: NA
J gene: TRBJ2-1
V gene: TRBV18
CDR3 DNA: TGTGCCAGCTCGGGATCTAGCGATGGTGAGCAGTTCTTC
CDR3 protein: CASSGSSDGEQFF

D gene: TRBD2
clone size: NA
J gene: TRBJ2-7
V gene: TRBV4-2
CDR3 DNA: TGTGCCAGCAGCCAAGGCCAGGGACTGGGAGGGCTCGAGCAGTACTTC
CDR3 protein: CASSQGQGLGGLEQYF

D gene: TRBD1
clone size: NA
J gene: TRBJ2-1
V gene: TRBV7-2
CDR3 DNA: TGTGCCAGCAGCTCACGGCAGGGGGCAATGGGTGAGCAGTTCTTC
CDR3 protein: CASSSRQGAMGEQFF

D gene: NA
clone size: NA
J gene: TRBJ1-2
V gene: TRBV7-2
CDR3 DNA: TGTGCCAGCAGCTTACTCCCGGACGGAAACACCTTC
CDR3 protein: CASSLLPDGNTF

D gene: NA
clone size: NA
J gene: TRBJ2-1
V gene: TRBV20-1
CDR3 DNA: TGCAGTGCTAGAGACGGACGGGGGAAGTTCTTC
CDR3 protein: CSARDGRGKFF

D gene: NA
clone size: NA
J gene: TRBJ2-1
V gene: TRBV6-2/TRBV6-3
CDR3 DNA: TGTGCCAGCGGGAGGGGGAACAATGAGCAGTTCTTC
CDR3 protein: CASGRGNNEQFF

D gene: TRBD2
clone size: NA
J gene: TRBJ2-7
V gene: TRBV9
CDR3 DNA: TGTGCCAGCAGCGTAGGACTAGCGGACTCCTACGAGCAGTACTTC
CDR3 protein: CASSVGLADSYEQYF

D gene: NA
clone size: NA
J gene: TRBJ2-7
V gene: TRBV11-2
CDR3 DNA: TGTGCCAGCAGCTCTCCGACCCCAACGGGCTACGAGCAGTACTTC
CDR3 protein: CASSSPTPTGYEQYF

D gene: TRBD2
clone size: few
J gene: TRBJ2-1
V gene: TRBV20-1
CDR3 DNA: TGCAGGGCGACTCCTAGCGGGAGCTCCTACAATGAGCAGTTCTTC
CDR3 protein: CRATPSGSSYNEQFF

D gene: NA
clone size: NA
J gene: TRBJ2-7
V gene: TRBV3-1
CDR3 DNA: TGTGCCAGCAGCCGAGGTGGCCACGAGCAGTACTTC
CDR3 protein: CASSRGGHEQYF

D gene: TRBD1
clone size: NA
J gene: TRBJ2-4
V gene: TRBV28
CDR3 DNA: TGTGCCAGCAGTTTAACCTTGGACAGGGGCCCTTACTTC
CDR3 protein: CASSLTLDRGPYF

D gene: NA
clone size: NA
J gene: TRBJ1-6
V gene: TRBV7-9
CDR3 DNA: TGTGCCAGCAGCTTAGCCCTCGGGCGGGACAAGAGTTCACCCCTCCACTTT
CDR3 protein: CASSLALGRDKSSPLHF

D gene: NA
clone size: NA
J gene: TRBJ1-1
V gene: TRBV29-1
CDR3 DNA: TGCAGCGTTGAAGATCGTCGGGTGGGGGGCACTGAAGCTTTCTTT
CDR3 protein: CSVEDRRVGGTEAFF

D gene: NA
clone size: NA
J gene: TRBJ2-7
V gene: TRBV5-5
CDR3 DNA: TGTGCCAGCGCAGGGGCCGCCTACGAGCAGTACTTC
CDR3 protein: CASAGAAYEQYF